This entry describes one T cell receptor (beta chain). What it recognizes is unknown. The method was immunoSEQ multiplex PCR; TCRdb's version includes in-frame clones alone and lacks a portion of them. The profile shows some 200,000 clones, about 87% of them singletons. V was trimmed by 2 bases and J by 5 bases, leaving 15 bases between them. Germline CDR1 is MGHRA and CDR2 is YSYEKL. The CDR3 spans 16 residues. The source of the sample is a study of T cell responses to AZD1222 COVID-19 vaccine. General study results and limits: Reportedly, nearly half of unique spike TCRs recognized epitopes outside B.1.351/B.1.1.7 mutations.

The starting material was peripheral blood, obtained on day 0 of AZD1222 vaccination. V and J are TRBV4-1 and TRBJ1-4; D unclear. The sequence came from an adult in good health. CDR3 DNA: TGCGCCAGCAGCCAAAGGGTGGCGAGTTTAAATGAAAAACTGTTTTTT. This gives the protein CASSQRVASLNEKLFF.